Shown below are 26 T cell receptor beta chains from a single sample sequenced in a study of cytomegalovirus exposure and HLA in healthy donors. PCR amplification relied on 60 Vbeta primers (plus 13 Jbeta primers). Profiled with immunoSEQ multiplex PCR; TCRdb holds only in-frame clones, not every one. Found here are roughly 160,000 clones, around 79% of them singletons; the top ten hold over 11%. The sequenced sample was PBMCs. The receptors shown here come from a man between 45 and 60 years old in good health and CMV-seropositive.

The J gene is TRBJ1-3, the V gene TRBV6-1, with D possibly TRBD1 on 6 matching bases. Germline V gene lookup returns CDR1 MNHNS and CDR2 SASEGT. CDR3 length: 16 amino acids. The V end lost 2 bases, the J end lost 2 bases, and 13 bases lay between the germline ends. The CDR3 is CASSESPTGAGNTIYF. The CDR3 DNA reads TGTGCCAGCAGTGAAAGTCCGACAGGAGCTGGAAACACCATATATTTT.

This chain connects TRBV28 to TRBJ1-4; D ambiguous. V was pared by 4 bases and J by 11 bases, with 17 bases between. The CDR3 is 14 residues long. The germline gives CDR1 MDHEN, CDR2 SYDVKM. DNA for the CDR3: TGTGCCAGCAGTTCGCCAGGACGTGGGGAGAAACTGTTTTTT. Translation: CASSSPGRGEKLFF.

This clone was detected only a few times. The rearrangement joins TRBV7-9 to TRBJ2-1, with 7 bases fitting TRBD1. CDR1 SEHNR and CDR2 FQNEAQ come from the germline V gene (reference sequence). This CDR3 has 15 residues. The trim removed 3 bases at V and 3 bases at J, leaving 5 bases unmatched. CDR3 sequence: CASSFRDSVYNEQFF. CDR3 sequence (DNA): TGTGCCAGCAGCTTCCGGGACAGCGTCTACAATGAGCAGTTCTTC. The variable domain in full, completed from reference TRBV7-9 and TRBJ2-1, reads DTGVSQNPRHKITKRGQNVTFRCDPISEHNRLYWYRQTLGQGPEFLTYFQNEAQLEKSRLLSDRFSAERPKGSFSTLEIQRTEQGDSAMYLCASSFRDSVYNEQFFGPGTRLTVL.

The chain couples TRBV10-2 to TRBJ1-5; TRBD1 matches 7 bases. CDR3 length equals 13 residues. Germline V gives CDR1 WSHSY, CDR2 SAAADI. V lost 6 bases and J lost 5; bases outside the gene matches: 4. The CDR3 region has the DNA TGCGCCAGCAGACAGGGGTTTGATCAGCCCCAGCATTTT. This gives the protein CASRQGFDQPQHF.

This clone was observed once. J is TRBJ1-5 and V is TRBV19; the match to TRBD1 covers 9 bases. The CDR3 is 16 residues long. CDR1 is LNHDA and CDR2 is SQIVND in the germline V gene (reference sequence). Trimming at V came to 6 bases and at J to 1 base, leaving 7 bases not matched to a gene. The CDR3: CASSKGQGKSNQPQHF. The CDR3 coding sequence is TGTGCCAGTAGCAAGGGACAGGGAAAGAGCAATCAGCCCCAGCATTTT.

The V call is TRBV2, the J call TRBJ1-1; TRBD1 matches 10 bases. The CDR3 is 13 residues long. Germline V gene data show CDR1 as SNHLY and CDR2 as FYNNEI. With V trimmed by 6 bases and J by 4 bases, 2 bases remained unmatched. CDR3 sequence (DNA): TGTGCCAGCAGGAGGACAGGGGGCACTGAAGCTTTCTTT. It is translated as CASRRTGGTEAFF. Full variable domain (remainder filled in from reference TRBV2 and TRBJ1-1): EPEVTQTPSHQVTQMGQEVILRCVPISNHLYFYWYRQILGQKVEFLVSFYNNEISEKSEIFDDQFSVERPDGSNFTLKIRSTKLEDSAMYFCASRRTGGTEAFFGQGTRLTVV.

To note about this clone: Mismatch with germline at one junction end may stem from a read error. This rearrangement joins TRBV5-1 to TRBJ1-2, with D unclear. Germline V gene sequence: CDR1 SGHRS, CDR2 YFSETQ. The CDR3 runs 14 residues. CDR3 DNA: TGCGCCAGCAGCTTAGAGGTGGTGGTCTATGGCTGCACCTTC. Its protein product is CASSLEVVVYGCTF.

The V call is TRBV2, the J call TRBJ2-7, with D perhaps matching TRBD2 (6 bases). From germline, CDR1 is SNHLY and CDR2 FYNNEI. This CDR3 region has 14 residues. The V end lost 7 bases, the J end lost 0 bases, and 13 bases lay between the germline ends. This CDR3 is CASTPGLDSYEQYV. CDR3 DNA: TGTGCCAGCACACCGGGACTGGACTCCTACGAGCAGTACGTC.

V is TRBV4-1 and J is TRBJ1-2; 9 bases agree with TRBD1. With V trimmed by 0 bases and J by 9 bases, 11 bases remained unmatched. The CDR3 spans 16 residues. Germline V gives CDR1 MGHRA, CDR2 YSYEKL. The CDR3 loop reads CASSQDPGTGRGRYTF. As DNA, the CDR3 is TGCGCCAGCAGCCAAGATCCGGGGACAGGGCGAGGACGCTACACCTTC.

The V and J genes are TRBV10-3 and TRBJ2-5, with 7 bases fitting TRBD1. The J call may be mistaken, given a closer DNA end match to TRBJ2-7. Germline V gene lookup returns CDR1 ENHRY and CDR2 SYGVKD. The CDR3 consists of 15 residues. As DNA, the CDR3 is TGTGCCATCAGTGCACAGGGGTCCCTGACCTACGAGCAGTACTTC. It yields the protein CAISAQGSLTYEQYF.

The gene calls are TRBV10-3 and TRBJ1-3, with 9 bases identical to TRBD1. The CDR3 extends over 14 amino acids. Looked up from germline, CDR1 is ENHRY and CDR2 is SYGVKD. With 4 bases clipped from V and 7 bases from J, the junction kept 5 bases outside the gene matches. DNA of the CDR3: TGTGCCATCAGTGTTACAGGGGGCGCGAACACCATATATTTT. Translated: CAISVTGGANTIYF.

The chain couples TRBV19 to TRBJ1-1, with TRBD1 identical over 8 bases. Germline CDR1 reads LNHDA; CDR2 reads SQIVND (reference sequence). The V and J ends lost 3 bases and 1 base, in that order; junction bases with no gene match: 4. The CDR3 has 15 amino acids. The CDR3 DNA reads TGTGCCAGTAGTATCTCGGACAGGGAGAACACTGAAGCTTTCTTT. Translating it yields CASSISDRENTEAFF.

This clone was counted ten times or more. The J gene is TRBJ2-6, the V gene TRBV27; no definite D call. CDR1 and CDR2 from the germline V gene are MNHEY and SMNVEV (reference sequence). The CDR3 covers 13 residues. V shed 5 bases and J shed 4 bases, with 6 bases lying between them. CDR3 sequence reads: CASSRSGANVLTF. DNA of the CDR3: TGTGCCAGCAGTCGGTCCGGGGCCAACGTCCTGACTTTC.

Concerning this clone: One end of the junction varies from germline; a read error may be responsible. The chain links TRBV7-6 to TRBJ2-1, with 11 bases lining up with TRBD2. Germline V gives CDR1 SGHVS, CDR2 FNYEAQ. The CDR3 is 17 residues long. CDR3 protein: CASSLDSGGVSYNEQFF. Here the CDR3 DNA reads TGTGCCAGCAGTTTAGATAGCGGGGGGGTTTCCTACAATGAGCAGTTCTTC.

This clone was seen more than once but under ten times. J is TRBJ2-1 and V is TRBV5-1, with 7 bases identical to TRBD2. The V segment lost 4 bases and the J segment 7 bases; nucleotides outside the gene matches: 8. The CDR3 contains 14 residues. CDR1 and CDR2 (germline): SGHRS, YFSETQ. The CDR3 DNA is TGCGCCAGCAGCCTCCGAGGGAGGGGTAATGAGCAGTTCTTC. This translates into CASSLRGRGNEQFF.

The chain joins TRBV7-9 to TRBJ2-7; D might be TRBD2 (6 bases). The CDR3 runs to 15 residues. The germline gives CDR1 SEHNR, CDR2 FQNEAQ (reference sequence). CDR3 amino acids: CSSSPGEASLNEQYV. CDR3 DNA: TGTTCCAGCAGCCCCGGGGAGGCCTCTTTAAACGAGCAGTACGTC.

A few counts support this clone. This chain joins TRBV27 and TRBJ2-7, with 8 bases that match TRBD2. Per germline, CDR1 MNHEY and CDR2 SMNVEV (reference sequence). J lost 1 base, V lost 5 bases, and 10 bases had no gene match. The CDR3 sequence is 16 residues long. This chain's CDR3 is CASSPSGGDRSYEQYF. The CDR3 nucleotides are TGTGCCAGCAGTCCCTCCGGGGGGGATCGGTCCTACGAGCAGTACTTC.

Here the CDR3 reads CASNQWGRGGGNTEAFF. The CDR3 bases are TGTGCCAGCAACCAATGGGGGCGGGGAGGGGGGAACACTGAAGCTTTCTTT. The chain recombines TRBV7-2 with TRBJ1-1; TRBD1 is a possible D gene (6 bases). Germline V lookup: CDR1 SGHTA, CDR2 FQGNSA. The CDR3 is made up of 17 amino acids. V was clipped by 7 bases and J by 1 base, with 22 bases between them. Looking up the rest from reference TRBV7-2 and TRBJ1-1 gives the full variable domain: GAGVSQSPSNKVTEKGKDVELRCDPISGHTALYWYRQSLGQGLEFLIYFQGNSAPDKSGLPSDRFSAERTGGSVSTLTIQRTQQEDSAVYLCASNQWGRGGGNTEAFFGQGTRLTVV.

This clone was counted between two and nine times. Possible read error: a much larger clone is one base away. The chain is built from TRBV4-2 and TRBJ2-1; 11 bases fit TRBD1. The CDR3 spans 16 residues. The V and J ends lost 1 base and 7 bases, in that order; junction bases with no gene match: 6. CDR1 is LGHNA and CDR2 is YNFKEQ in the germline V gene. DNA of the CDR3: TGTGCCAGCAGCCAAGCCGGACAGGGGGCTGGGAATGAGCAGTTCTTC. Encoded protein: CASSQAGQGAGNEQFF.

This clone was seen a single time. The gene calls are TRBV15 and TRBJ2-5; 10 nucleotides line up with TRBD1. The CDR3 spans 16 residues. Germline CDR1 is LNHNV and CDR2 is YYDKDF (reference sequence). V gave up 1 base and J gave up 5 bases; unmatched junction bases: 7. The CDR3 nucleotides are TGTGCCACCAGCAGAGGCGGGACAGGGGTCCCGGAGACCCAGTACTTC. Amino acid sequence: CATSRGGTGVPETQYF.

In its sample, this clone was seen once. DNA of the CDR3: TGCGCCAGCAGCCCCGGACAGACCTTCTCTGGAAACACCATATATTTT. This sequence encodes CASSPGQTFSGNTIYF. The rearrangement uses TRBV5-1 and TRBJ1-3; possibly TRBD1 for D (6 bases). The ends were cut back, 4 bases at V and 0 bases at J, with 14 bases in the middle. This CDR3 has 16 residues. From germline, CDR1 is SGHRS and CDR2 YFSETQ.

This chain connects TRBV11-2 to TRBJ2-7; 9 bases fit TRBD1. The CDR3 sequence is 15 residues long. Per germline, CDR1 SGHAT and CDR2 FQNNGV. J gave up 0 bases and V 2 bases, and 2 bases lay outside the gene matches. The CDR3 DNA reads TGTGCCAGCAGCTTAACGGACAGGGGCTCCTACGAGCAGTACTTC. It encodes CASSLTDRGSYEQYF.

The chain recombines TRBV11-2 with TRBJ2-3; 10 nucleotides line up with TRBD1. Germline V CDR1 and CDR2: SGHAT, FQNNGV. The CDR3 has 15 amino acids. The V segment lost 5 bases and the J segment 3 bases; nucleotides outside the gene matches: 5. The CDR3 DNA is TGTGCCAGCAGCACCGGGACAGGGGTGACAGATACGCAGTATTTT. Translated, it gives CASSTGTGVTDTQYF.

V and J are TRBV13 and TRBJ2-7, with D tentatively TRBD1 (6 bases). V was cut by 10 bases and J by 6 bases, with 19 bases left in between. The germline gives CDR1 PRHDT, CDR2 FYEKMQ (reference sequence). This CDR3 spans 13 amino acids. The CDR3 nucleotides read TGTGCCACCCTCAGCCGGATCAGGGGCGAGCAGTACGTC. Translating gives CATLSRIRGEQYV.

The table lists this clone with a few counts. The V call is TRBV7-9, the J call TRBJ2-5; 8 bases map to TRBD1. CDR1 is SEHNR, CDR2 FQNEAQ, per germline (reference sequence). This CDR3 spans 15 amino acids. The J segment lost 2 bases and the V segment lost 4 bases, leaving 6 bases of the junction unmatched. The CDR3: CASSYRGTGQETQYF. In nucleotides, the CDR3 is TGTGCCAGCAGCTACCGAGGGACAGGACAAGAGACCCAGTACTTC.

There are a few counts of this clone. The chain joins TRBV5-6 to TRBJ1-6; 10 bases map to TRBD1. The CDR3 sequence is 16 residues long. J gave up 6 bases and V 0 bases, and 3 bases lay outside the gene matches. Germline V gene sequence: CDR1 SGHDT, CDR2 YYEEEE. The DNA for the CDR3 is TGTGCCAGCAGCTTGGGACAGGGGGCACTTAATTCACCCCTCCACTTT. Translating gives CASSLGQGALNSPLHF.